This T cell receptor (beta chain) was documented in a study of T cells after yellow fever vaccination. It was through 5'RACE template switching that TCR cDNA was made, with a universal primer site and UMIs added. TCRdb re-analysed the 5' RACE reads in MiXCR, keeping a single row per CDR3 protein. Of hundreds of thousands of distinct CDR3 sequences detected, 8.5% to 10% appear once; the ten largest clones hold more than 15%. The CDR3 contains 13 residues. Per germline, CDR1 SGDLS and CDR2 YYNGEE. Trimming shortened V by 2 bases and J by 5 bases, and 9 bases separated the two germline ends. The rearrangement uses TRBV9 and TRBJ2-3; D unresolved. This clonotype originated in a man aged 18 to 30 who received the YFV17D yellow fever vaccine. The specimen was PBMCs, collected on the day of the first yellow fever vaccination. The CDR3 DNA reads as TGTGCCAGCAGCGTTGCTTTTCTAGATACGCAGTATTTT. Its translation is CASSVAFLDTQYF.